The present T cell receptor (beta chain) was sequenced within a study of blood T cell repertoires in COVID-19. Study-wide background: PBMCs, B-cell-depleted T cells, or T cells provided the cDNA or gDNA that made up the material.

Some clones are missing from TCRdb's copy, which holds only in-frame ones; the method was immunoSEQ multiplex PCR. The sample has 100,000 or so clones, 82% seen once; the top ten hold approximately 20%. Source material: peripheral blood. The sequence derives from a man older than 75 with acute or convalescent COVID-19.

CDR3 sequence (DNA): TGTGCCAGCTCACCAGGGGCGGGAGGCGAGCAGTACTTC. This codes for CASSPGAGGEQYF. The chain recombines TRBV18 with TRBJ2-7; 8 bases fit TRBD2. Trimming cost V 2 bases and J 6 bases; bases outside gene matches: 3. CDR1 is KGHSH, CDR2 LQKENI, per germline. The CDR3 loop spans 13 amino acids.